One and the same sample provided the 18 T cell receptor beta chains below, sequenced in a study of human T cells and chemical hapten exposure. Sample time point: patch test 1, 2 weeks after DPC sensitization. Treatment noted: therapeutic diphenylcyclopropenone sensitization with weekly scalp DPC. Using its own MiXCR run on the RACE reads, TCRdb lists one record per CDR3 protein. The table lists about 120,000 distinct CDR3 sequences, roughly an eighth of them singletons, with 0.9% to 0.95% in the top ten. The specimen was whole blood, collected in connection with sensitization to the hapten diphenylcyclopropenone (DPC). Receptors were obtained from a man between 18 and 35 years old with alopecia areata. Some clones in this sample may be carry-over from other donors' samples.

The gene calls are TRBV5-1 and TRBJ1-1; no clear D. Germline V gene data show CDR1 as SGHRS and CDR2 as YFSETQ. V was clipped by 4 bases and J by 2 bases, with 15 bases between them. The CDR3 extends over 15 amino acids. This CDR3 is CASSHSLGENTEAFF. CDR3 in DNA: TGCGCCAGCAGCCACAGCCTGGGAGAAAACACTGAAGCTTTCTTT.

J is TRBJ1-5 and V is TRBV15; the match to TRBD1 covers 10 bases. CDR3 length: 17 residues. Germline V gene sequence: CDR1 LNHNV, CDR2 YYDKDF (reference sequence). The trim removed 0 bases at V and 5 bases at J, leaving 7 bases unmatched. The CDR3 DNA sequence: TGTGCCACCAGCAGAGATCCCCCTGGACAGGGGGATCAGCCCCAGCATTTT. Protein sequence: CATSRDPPGQGDQPQHF.

V gene TRBV12-3 or TRBV12-4 combines with J gene TRBJ2-5, with TRBD2 as a possible D gene (6 bases). The CDR3 length is 14 residues. Trimming removed 5 bases at V and 5 bases at J, with 15 bases between. The CDR3 protein is CASSRVGAGETQYF. DNA for the CDR3: TGTGCCAGCAGTCGAGTCGGGGCGGGGGAGACCCAGTACTTC.

The chain recombines TRBV10-2 with TRBJ1-1; TRBD1 agrees at 9 bases. The V and J ends lost 9 bases and 5 bases, in that order; junction bases with no gene match: 7. The CDR3 spans 13 residues. CDR1 is WSHSY, CDR2 SAAADI, per germline. CDR3 bases: TGCGCCAGGACAGGGGGTGAAGGTACTGAAGCTTTCTTT. Translated: CARTGGEGTEAFF.

This clonotype came up a few times. The chain's CDR3 is CASSFPSERAFF. CDR3 sequence (DNA): TGTGCCAGCAGCTTCCCTTCGGAGAGGGCTTTCTTT. The genes are TRBV28 and TRBJ1-1, with D hard to call. The CDR3 has 12 amino acids. V lost 6 bases, J lost 11 bases, and 16 bases lay in between. CDR1 is MDHEN, CDR2 SYDVKM, per germline. The full variable domain, its missing parts supplied by reference TRBV28 and TRBJ1-1, is DVKVTQSSRYLVKRTGEKVFLECVQDMDHENMFWYRQDPGLGLRLIYFSYDVKMKEKGDIPEGYSVSREKKERFSLILESASTNQTSMYLCASSFPSERAFFGQGTRLTVV.

The rearrangement links TRBV12-3 or TRBV12-4 to TRBJ1-3, with D perhaps TRBD1 (6 bases). V lost 6 bases, J lost 0 bases, and 21 bases lay in between. The CDR3 runs 18 residues. The CDR3 spells CASSRPRGASYSGNTIYF. The DNA of the CDR3 is TGTGCCAGCAGCCGACCGCGGGGGGCAAGTTACTCTGGAAACACCATATATTTT.

The chain joins TRBV20-1 to TRBJ2-7; D is unresolved. The CDR3 loop spans 13 amino acids. V shed 2 bases and J shed 4 bases, with 12 bases lying between them. From germline, CDR1 is DFQATT and CDR2 SNEGSKA (reference sequence). CDR3 DNA: TGCAGTGCTAGAAGCATTTCGGTATACGAGCAGTACTTC. Its protein is CSARSISVYEQYF.

This clonotype has more than one count but fewer than ten. The genes are TRBV6-2 or TRBV6-3 and TRBJ2-2, with TRBD1 matching 7 bases. The germline gives CDR1 MNHEY, CDR2 SVGEGT. The CDR3 runs 15 residues. With 2 bases clipped from V and 5 bases from J, the junction kept 5 bases outside the gene matches. The CDR3 protein is CASSYARGPTGELFF. CDR3 DNA: TGTGCCAGCAGTTACGCGAGGGGGCCGACCGGGGAGCTGTTTTTT.

This clonotype was seen a handful of times. The V gene is TRBV11-2, the J gene TRBJ1-1; no firm D call. This CDR3 is 13 amino acids long. CDR1 is SGHAT, CDR2 FQNNGV, per germline. The germline V and J ends were trimmed by 5 bases and 0 bases, with 7 bases remaining between them. The CDR3 loop reads CASSATLNTEAFF. The CDR3 coding sequence is TGTGCCAGCAGCGCAACCTTGAACACTGAAGCTTTCTTT.

The genes are TRBV6-5 and TRBJ1-1; 7 bases line up with TRBD1. Germline V lookup: CDR1 MNHEY, CDR2 SVGAGI. This CDR3 contains 16 residues. After removal of 4 bases from V and 3 bases from J, the junction contained 11 bases not matched to a gene. The CDR3 protein is CASSSLTTGRHTEAFF. The CDR3 region has the DNA TGTGCCAGCAGTTCCCTAACGACAGGGCGGCACACTGAAGCTTTCTTT.

A few counts support this clonotype. The chain joins TRBV18 to TRBJ2-1; weak D call: TRBD2 (6 bases). Trimming took 3 bases from V and 2 from J, leaving 8 bases between them. This CDR3 is built from 14 residues. CDR1 is KGHSH and CDR2 is LQKENI in the germline V gene. DNA for the CDR3: TGTGCCAGCTCACCTGCGGGGACCTACAATGAGCAGTTCTTC. Protein product: CASSPAGTYNEQFF.

This clonotype was seen a handful of times. CDR3 coding DNA: TGCGCCAGCAGCTTTGACAGGGCCACAGATACGCAGTATTTT. Translated, it gives CASSFDRATDTQYF. This sequence joins TRBV5-1 and TRBJ2-3; 7 bases align to TRBD1. The CDR3 sequence is 14 residues long. V lost 2 bases and J lost 2; bases outside the gene matches: 2. Germline loops: CDR1 SGHRS, CDR2 YFSETQ.

CDR3 sequence reads: CASSEFLYGTGNSPLHF. The CDR3 DNA reads as TGTGCCAGCAGTGAATTTTTATACGGGACAGGGAATTCACCCCTCCACTTT. The chain employs TRBV25-1 and TRBJ1-6, with 9 bases identical to TRBD1. V dropped 1 base and J dropped 7; count of bases not matched to a gene: 8. Germline V gene sequence: CDR1 MGHDK, CDR2 SYGVNS. This CDR3 spans 17 amino acids.

This chain links TRBV20-1 with TRBJ1-1; a possible D gene is TRBD1 (5 bases). This CDR3 comprises 15 residues. CDR1 is DFQATT, CDR2 SNEGSKA, per germline (reference sequence). Trimming pared 0 bases from V and 3 bases from J, leaving 14 bases between. CDR3 residues: CSARDMAGRDTEAFF. The CDR3, as DNA: TGCAGTGCTAGAGATATGGCAGGGAGGGACACTGAAGCTTTCTTT.

This clonotype has more than one count but fewer than ten. The CDR3 DNA follows: TGCAGCGTTGAAGGCCTAGCGGGGCGGCATTACTCCACAGATACGCAGTATTTT. This sequence encodes CSVEGLAGRHYSTDTQYF. The chain couples TRBV29-1 to TRBJ2-3, with 9 bases lining up with TRBD2. The germline CDR1 and CDR2 sequences are SQVTM and ANQGSEA. The V segment lost 1 base and the J segment 2 bases; nucleotides outside the gene matches: 13. The CDR3 contains 18 residues.

This clonotype was seen at least ten times. V is TRBV12-3 or TRBV12-4 and J is TRBJ1-5; 8 nucleotides match TRBD1. J lost 2 bases, V lost 6 bases, and 6 bases had no gene match. The CDR3 is 15 residues long. The CDR3 loop is CASSPQGVGNQPQHF. CDR3 DNA: TGTGCCAGCAGCCCACAGGGGGTGGGCAATCAGCCCCAGCATTTT.

This clonotype has just a few counts. The chain is built from TRBV6-5 and TRBJ1-5, with D perhaps TRBD1 (5 bases). V was cut by 7 bases and J by 0 bases, with 13 bases left in between. This CDR3 has 15 amino acids. Germline values: CDR1 MNHEY, CDR2 SVGAGI. The CDR3 DNA reads TGTGCCAGCAAAAGACAGAGTTATAGCAATCAGCCCCAGCATTTT. Translation gives CASKRQSYSNQPQHF.

This chain connects TRBV7-8 to TRBJ2-1, with D perhaps TRBD2 (6 bases). There are 16 residues in the CDR3. The V and J ends lost 5 bases and 0 bases respectively, with 14 bases between them. Germline assignment: CDR1 SGHVS and CDR2 FQNEAQ. Here the CDR3 reads CASSARDSRSYNEQFF. CDR3 DNA sequence: TGTGCCAGCAGCGCCCGGGACTCGCGCTCCTACAATGAGCAGTTCTTC. Full variable domain (outside the CDR3, taken from reference TRBV7-8 and TRBJ2-1): GAGVSQSPRYKVAKRGQDVALRCDPISGHVSLFWYQQALGQGPEFLTYFQNEAQLDKSGLPSDRFFAERPEGSVSTLKIQRTQQEDSAVYLCASSARDSRSYNEQFFGPGTRLTVL.